Listed below are T cell receptor beta chains from one sample, sequenced in a study of technical replicates of blood from a few donors. TCRdb's table, derived via immunoSEQ multiplex PCR, lists solely in-frame clones and lacks some. This sample has some 83,000 clones, with 90% to 95% found just once. Sequencing was performed on T cells isolated from PBMCs. All receptors come from a human donor in good health. The conserved cysteine and the conserved F or W are not part of the CDR3 here.

TRBJ2-7 | TRBV10-3 | AISESKVVGGPDEQY
TRBJ1-1 | TRBV7-9 | ASLGETEAF
TRBJ1-2 | TRBV10-1 | ASSDYGMNYGYT
TRBJ2-1 | TRBV6-6 | ASIPGTQDNEQF
TRBJ2-1 | TRBV29-1 | SAGTADTYNEQF
TRBJ2-7 | TRBV6-5 | ASSLDRRTYEQY
TRBJ2-3 | TRBV9 | ASSGDRGTQY
TRBJ1-1 | TRBV7-9 | ASSLVRVNTEAF
TRBJ2-6 | TRBV10-3 | AISDRQTSGANVLT
TRBJ2-1 | TRBV5-1 | ASSLRMRESYNEQF
TRBJ2-3 | TRBV4-3 | ASSQDLAGGPDTQY
TRBJ1-4 | TRBV30 | AWSVLRVKNPFATNEKLF
TRBJ1-2 | TRBV28 | ASSLGTPYGYT
TRBJ2-1 | TRBV30 | AWTRGQANNEQF
TRBJ2-2 | TRBV4-2 | ASSQGGLAANTGELF
TRBJ2-1 | TRBV7-3 | ASSYGGGLFNEQF
TRBJ1-5 | TRBV6-5 | ASSYSSRQPQH
TRBJ1-1 | TRBV18 | ASSPRLPGQAYDTEAF
TRBJ2-7 | TRBV5-1 | ASSTGTSPYEQY
TRBJ2-3 | TRBV7-6 | ASSPLAGDTDTQY
TRBJ2-5 | TRBV2 | ASRPLQGVGTQY
TRBJ2-1 | TRBV19 | ASSVGTGDFNEQF
TRBJ2-2 | TRBV28 | ASSFGGNTGELF
TRBJ2-7 | TRBV11-3 | ASSFGSYEQY
TRBJ2-7 | TRBV5-1 | ASSLGLSGSIYEQY
TRBJ1-4 | TRBV19 | ASSTEQVEKLF
TRBJ1-1 | TRBV6-5 | ASNNRGLYTEAF
TRBJ2-4 | TRBV7-9 | ASSLAAGVAKNIQY
TRBJ2-1 | TRBV10-2 | ASSAKGLAGGGEQF
TRBJ2-7 | TRBV30 | AWSPQGAQY
TRBJ2-2 | TRBV7-2 | ASSLRTVSNTGELF
TRBJ2-7 | TRBV30 | AWSPGLGGEQY
TRBJ1-4 | TRBV5-1 | ASSLDRGDEKLF
TRBJ1-5 | TRBV27 | ASSSGQGNQPQH
TRBJ1-5 | TRBV19 | ASSYSGNSNQPQH
TRBJ2-7 | TRBV13 | ASSSETGYEQY
TRBJ1-2 | TRBV7-6 | ASSLEGTEGYT
TRBJ2-1 | TRBV11-2 | ASSSTGDNEQF
TRBJ1-2 | TRBV6-1 | ASSYYGYT
TRBJ2-1 | TRBV2 | ASRDSLYNEQF
TRBJ2-2 | TRBV7-9 | ASRRDSGTGELF
TRBJ1-5 | TRBV14 | ASSQLQGQPQH
TRBJ2-3 | TRBV5-8 | ASSLGRGTDTQY
TRBJ2-1 | TRBV9 | ASSGGGQF
TRBJ2-7 | TRBV19 | ASSIGGGVYEQY